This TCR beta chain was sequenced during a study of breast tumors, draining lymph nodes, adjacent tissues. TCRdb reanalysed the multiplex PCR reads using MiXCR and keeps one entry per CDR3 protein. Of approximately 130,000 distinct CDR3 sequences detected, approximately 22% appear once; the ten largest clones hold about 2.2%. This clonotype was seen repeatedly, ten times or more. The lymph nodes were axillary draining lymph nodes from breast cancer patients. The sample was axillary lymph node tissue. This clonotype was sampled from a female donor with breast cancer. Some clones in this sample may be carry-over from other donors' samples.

CDR3 bases: TGTGCCAGCAGTGGACAGGGGGCGGGAGAAAAACTGTTTTTT. It yields the protein CASSGQGAGEKLFF. The chain carries TRBV6-6 and TRBJ1-4; 11 bases agree with TRBD1. With V trimmed by 5 bases and J by 8 bases, 4 bases remained unmatched. The CDR3 totals 14 residues. Germline loops: CDR1 MNHNY, CDR2 SVGAGI (reference sequence).